These T cell receptor beta chains were read from a single sample in a study of cytomegalovirus exposure and HLA in healthy donors. The table came from immunoSEQ multiplex PCR; TCRdb's copy has only in-frame clones and leaves some out. The table includes some 130,000 clones, roughly four fifths detected once. The sequencing input was PBMCs. The receptors were gathered from a woman aged 45-60 years in good health and CMV-seronegative. CDR3s include the opening cysteine and the closing phenylalanine or tryptophan. The D gene is left open where the match is weak. Clone size appears in some rows only: once, few, many, or a class for an expanded clone.

TRBV4-3	TRBJ1-4	once	-	TGCGCCAGCAGCCAAGGAGACAGAGATCTAACTCGGGGGGAACTGTTTTTT	CASSQGDRDLTRGELFF
TRBV18	TRBJ1-1	-	-	TGTGCCAGCTCACCACAGGGGGGGACTGAAGCTTTCTTT	CASSPQGGTEAFF
TRBV14	TRBJ2-3	-	TRBD2	TGTGCCAGCAGCCAAGGCCGCTCTAGCGGGAGAGGGACAGATACGCAGTATTTT	CASSQGRSSGRGTDTQYF
TRBV7-9	TRBJ1-5	-	TRBD1	TGTGCCAGCAGCTTAGCGGGAACAGGGGGTGTTGGTCAGCCCCAGCATTTT	CASSLAGTGGVGQPQHF
TRBV4-1	TRBJ1-4	-	-	TGCGCCAGCAGCCAATTGGGGAGACCGAGTGAAAAACTGTTTTTT	CASSQLGRPSEKLFF
TRBV10-1	TRBJ2-5	-	-	TGCGCCAGCAGTGAGTTCGTAGGGGACCAAGAGACCCAGTACTTC	CASSEFVGDQETQYF
TRBV14	TRBJ1-2	-	-	TGTGCCAGCAGCCAGTCAGGGGCTAACTATGGCTACACCTTC	CASSQSGANYGYTF
TRBV5-6	TRBJ2-2	-	TRBD2	TGTGCCAGCAGCCTGCCGACTAGCGGGGCCTCGAACACCGGGGAGCTGTTTTTT	CASSLPTSGASNTGELFF
TRBV7-2	TRBJ2-7	once	TRBD2	TGTGCCAGCAGCTTAGCCCCGGGGCGGGAGGAGCAGTACTTC	CASSLAPGREEQYF
TRBV27	TRBJ2-2	-	-	TGTGCCAGCAGTTTAGGGCGGGCGAACACCGGGGAGCTGTTTTTT	CASSLGRANTGELFF
TRBV7-8	TRBJ2-7	-	TRBD1	TGTGCCAGCAGCTTATTCGGGACAGAATACGAGCAGTACTTC	CASSLFGTEYEQYF
TRBV11-2	TRBJ2-5	-	TRBD1	TGTGCCAGCAGCCTGAACATCGGACAGGGGGAGACCCAGTACTTC	CASSLNIGQGETQYF
TRBV5-1	TRBJ1-1	few	-	TGCGCCAGCAGCTGGGGACAGAACACTGAAGCTTTCTTT	CASSWGQNTEAFF
TRBV25-1	TRBJ2-7	-	-	TGTGCCAGCAGTGAAGCTACAACCAAACAGACCTACGAGCAGTACTTC	CASSEATTKQTYEQYF
TRBV7-3	TRBJ2-5	-	TRBD1	TGTGCCAGCAGCCAAACAGGGGTTGAGACCCAGTACTTC	CASSQTGVETQYF
TRBV19	TRBJ1-5	-	-	TGTGCCAGTAGTATTGCGACAGTCGATAGCAATCAGCCCCAGCATTTT	CASSIATVDSNQPQHF
TRBV6-6	TRBJ1-1	few	-	TGTGCCAGCAGTTACGCACAGGGCCGCATGAACACTGAAGCTTTCTTT	CASSYAQGRMNTEAFF
TRBV7-3	TRBJ1-2	few	TRBD1	TGTGCCAGCGGGACAGGGGATGACTATGGCTACACCTTC	CASGTGDDYGYTF
TRBV7-9	TRBJ2-3	-	-	TGTGCCAGCAGCTTACGGGGTCAGTCAGATACGCAGTATTTT	CASSLRGQSDTQYF
TRBV2	TRBJ1-3	-	-	TGTGCCAGCAGGGCTGGGGGGGCCCCTGGAAACACCATATATTTT	CASRAGGAPGNTIYF
TRBV2	TRBJ1-2	once	-	TGTGCCAGCAGTGAAAGGCGGTTCTATGGCTACACCTTC	CASSERRFYGYTF
TRBV7-2	TRBJ1-1	-	-	TGTGCCAGCAGCGTCGTCCGGGTCGACACTGAAGCTTTCTTT	CASSVVRVDTEAFF
TRBV27	TRBJ2-1	-	TRBD2	TGTGCCAGCACCATCCGGACTAGCGGGAGGGCTGGTGAGCAGTTCTTC	CASTIRTSGRAGEQFF
TRBV4-2	TRBJ1-4	-	-	TGTGCCAGCAGCCACCTCAGGGTGAAGGGAACTAATGAAAAACTGTTTTTT	CASSHLRVKGTNEKLFF
TRBV19	TRBJ1-5	-	-	TGTGCCAGTAGTATGATCGGGGGGCCGCGGGCTTATAGCAATCAGCCCCAGCATTTT	CASSMIGGPRAYSNQPQHF
TRBV25-1	TRBJ2-2	-	-	TGTGCCAGCAGGCGGGCCACCGGGGAGCTGTTTTTT	CASRRATGELFF
TRBV4-3	TRBJ1-3	few	-	TGCGCCAGCAGCGCCACGACAGGATCTGGAAACACCATATATTTT	CASSATTGSGNTIYF
TRBV11-2	TRBJ1-2	-	-	TGTGCCAGCAGCTGGACCACAGGGACGGCTAACTATGGCTACACCTTC	CASSWTTGTANYGYTF